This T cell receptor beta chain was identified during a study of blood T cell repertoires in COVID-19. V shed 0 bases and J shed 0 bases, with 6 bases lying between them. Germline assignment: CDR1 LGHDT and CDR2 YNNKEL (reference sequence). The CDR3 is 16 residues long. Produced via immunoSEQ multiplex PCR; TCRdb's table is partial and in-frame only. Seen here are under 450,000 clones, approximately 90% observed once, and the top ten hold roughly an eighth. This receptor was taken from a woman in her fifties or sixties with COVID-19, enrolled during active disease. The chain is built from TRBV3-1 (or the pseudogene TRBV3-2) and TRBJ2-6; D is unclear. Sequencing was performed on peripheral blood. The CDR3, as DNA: TGTGCCAGCAGCCAAGAACTCGGCTCTGGGGCCAACGTCCTGACTTTC. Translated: CASSQELGSGANVLTF.